A selection of T cell receptor beta chains follows, all from one sample in a study of T cell responses to AZD1222 COVID-19 vaccine. The protocol was immunoSEQ multiplex PCR, while the TCRdb copy is restricted to in-frame clones and leaves out a portion. The sample holds approximately 150,000 clones; around 89% are singletons and the top ten take about 5%. The source was peripheral blood, collected on day 0 of AZD1222 vaccination. The receptors were sampled from an adult in good health. The CDR3 runs from the conserved cysteine through the conserved F or W. The order of the fields is V gene, clone size, J gene, D gene, CDR3 DNA, CDR3 protein. A D gene is named only where the DNA matches it firmly. Size is stated for part of the rows, as once, few or many counts, or as a class when the clone is expanded.

>TRBV2|.|TRBJ2-5|TRBD1
TGTGCCAGCAGGCGCGGACAGGGGATCCAAGAGACCCAGTACTTC
CASRRGQGIQETQYF
>TRBV13|once|TRBJ2-1|TRBD2
TGTGCCAGCAGGGATCCGGGACTAGCGGGCAATGAGCAGTTCTTC
CASRDPGLAGNEQFF
>TRBV28|.|TRBJ1-4|.
TGTGCCAGCAGTGGATTAGCCACAACTAATGAAAAACTGTTTTTT
CASSGLATTNEKLFF
>TRBV18|.|TRBJ2-1|TRBD1
TGTGCCAGCTACTCCGGGACAGGGATATACAATGAGCAGTTCTTC
CASYSGTGIYNEQFF
>TRBV18|.|TRBJ2-2|.
TGTGCCAGCTCACCCGAGGTTGGAAACACCGGGGAGCTGTTTTTT
CASSPEVGNTGELFF
>TRBV11-3|.|TRBJ2-2|TRBD2
TGTGCCAGCAGCTATGGGGGAGCGGGGACCGGGGAGCTGTTTTTT
CASSYGGAGTGELFF
>TRBV19|.|TRBJ2-1|TRBD2
TGTGCCAGTAGTATGCGGACTAGCGGGAGTAATGAGCAGTTCTTC
CASSMRTSGSNEQFF
>TRBV9|.|TRBJ2-1|TRBD2
TGTGCCAGCAGCGTAGCTAGCGGGACTGGCAATGAGCAGTTCTTC
CASSVASGTGNEQFF
>TRBV6-5|.|TRBJ1-6|TRBD1
TGTGCCAGCAGTTACTCGAGGGGACAGTATAATTCACCCCTCCACTTT
CASSYSRGQYNSPLHF
>TRBV4-1|.|TRBJ1-3|.
TGCGCCAGCAGCCAAGAACTCTACAATGGAAACACCATATATTTT
CASSQELYNGNTIYF
>TRBV30|once|TRBJ2-5|.
TGTGCCTGGAGTCCCTCTTTCCAAGAGACCCAGTACTTC
CAWSPSFQETQYF
>TRBV25-1|.|TRBJ1-2|.
TGTGCCAGCAGTGATATGGGCAGGGGCCTGGGTGGCTACACCTTC
CASSDMGRGLGGYTF
>TRBV11-3|once|TRBJ2-1|TRBD2
TGTGCCAGCAGCTTAGATGTGGGACTAGCGGGAAGCTCCTACAATGAGCAGTTCTTC
CASSLDVGLAGSSYNEQFF
>TRBV5-6|.|TRBJ2-2|TRBD2
TGTGCCAGCAGCTTCCTAGCGGGAAGGACCGGGGAGCTGTTTTTT
CASSFLAGRTGELFF
>TRBV7-2|.|TRBJ1-2|.
TGTGCCAGCAGCTTAGATTCCGGGCGGTATGGCTACACCTTC
CASSLDSGRYGYTF
>TRBV7-2|.|TRBJ1-2|.
TGTGCCAGCGTCCGCACAGCTAACTATGGCTACACCTTC
CASVRTANYGYTF
>TRBV5-8|.|TRBJ2-3|.
TGTGCCAGCAGCTTGGCAAAGGGGGATACGCAGTATTTT
CASSLAKGDTQYF
>TRBV3-1/TRBV3-2|.|TRBJ1-2|TRBD1
TGTGCCAGCAGCCTCGGACAGGACGATGGCTACACCTTC
CASSLGQDDGYTF
>TRBV19|.|TRBJ2-1|TRBD2
TGTGCCAGTAGCCCCGCCAGGGCGGGAGGAGTGAGGAATGAGCAGTTCTTC
CASSPARAGGVRNEQFF
>TRBV25-1|.|TRBJ2-1|.
TGTGCCAGCAGTTGGTCGCATGAGCAGTTCTTC
CASSWSHEQFF
>TRBV9|.|TRBJ2-3|.
TGTGCCAGCAGCGAGCAGACTGGGCGGCTTAGCACAGATACGCAGTATTTT
CASSEQTGRLSTDTQYF
>TRBV30|.|TRBJ2-1|TRBD1
TGTGCCTGGGTACGAGGACAGGGGTTTGAGCAGTTCTTC
CAWVRGQGFEQFF
>TRBV18|.|TRBJ2-7|TRBD1
TGTGCCAGCTCGCCCAATAGGGGGACAGGGCCCTACGAGCAGTACTTC
CASSPNRGTGPYEQYF
>TRBV29-1|.|TRBJ1-3|.
TGCAGCGTTGTAAAGCACTCTGGAAACACCATATATTTT
CSVVKHSGNTIYF
>TRBV5-1|.|TRBJ1-1|.
TGCGCCAGCAACCCCCGGGGGAGGTACGACACTGAAGCTTTCTTT
CASNPRGRYDTEAFF
>TRBV28|.|TRBJ2-7|.
TGTGCCAGCAGCTTACCTTTCAGGGAGGAGCAGTACTTC
CASSLPFREEQYF
>TRBV5-4|.|TRBJ2-2|TRBD1
TGTGCCAGCAGCTTCGGACAGGGGACGAACACCGGGGAGCTGTTTTTT
CASSFGQGTNTGELFF
>TRBV9|.|TRBJ2-2|TRBD2
TGTGCCAGCAGCGTGCTTACTAGCGGAGTCACCGGGGAGCTGTTTTTT
CASSVLTSGVTGELFF
>TRBV11-2|.|TRBJ1-2|.
TGTGCCAGCAGCTTAACGGCCACACCATTACGGGGCTACACCTTC
CASSLTATPLRGYTF
>TRBV7-2|.|TRBJ2-1|.
TGTGCCAGCAGCCTGGCGGGGCAGTCCTACAATGAGCAGTTCTTC
CASSLAGQSYNEQFF
>TRBV11-2|.|TRBJ1-5|.
TGTGCCAGCAGCATGAATCCCGACCCAGCACGCCTCCAGCATTTT
CASSMNPDPARLQHF
>TRBV2|.|TRBJ2-1|TRBD2
TGTGCCAGCAGTGGGCCTGGGACTAGCGCCTTTAATGAGCAGTTCTTC
CASSGPGTSAFNEQFF
>TRBV29-1|.|TRBJ2-3|.
TGCAGCGTCCGCCTCCCATTGGGGGCCTACTTAAGCACAGATACGCAGTATTTT
CSVRLPLGAYLSTDTQYF
>TRBV3-1/TRBV3-2|once|TRBJ1-3|.
TGTGCCAGCACCGGAGCGACGGGACCCATATATTTT
CASTGATGPIYF
>TRBV27|.|TRBJ2-7|.
TGTGCCAGCACCCGGGGAGTCGAGCAGTACTTC
CASTRGVEQYF
>TRBV7-9|.|TRBJ2-1|TRBD1
TGTGCCAGCAGCTTAGGAGGACAGGCGGGTGAGCAGTTCTTC
CASSLGGQAGEQFF
>TRBV5-1|.|TRBJ2-7|TRBD2
TGCGCCAGCAGCTTGGCCGGGAGCGGGAGAGGGTACGAGCAGTACTTC
CASSLAGSGRGYEQYF
>TRBV3-1/TRBV3-2|.|TRBJ1-4|TRBD1
TGTGCCAGCAGCCTCAAGACAGGGATTGGAACTAATGAAAAACTGTTTTTT
CASSLKTGIGTNEKLFF
>TRBV20-1|.|TRBJ2-3|.
TGCAGTGGGGGGAGCACAGATACGCAGTATTTT
CSGGSTDTQYF
>TRBV20-1|.|TRBJ2-7|.
TGCAGTGCTAGTTCCGGATACGAGCAGTACTTC
CSASSGYEQYF
>TRBV30|.|TRBJ1-2|TRBD1
TGTGCCTTCCTAGGAGGGGGCAACTATGGCTACACCTTC
CAFLGGGNYGYTF
>TRBV27|.|TRBJ1-5|.
TGTGCCAGCAGTTTGAGGGGTCCTTATAGCAATCAGCCCCAGCATTTT
CASSLRGPYSNQPQHF
>TRBV20-1|.|TRBJ1-1|.
TGCAGTGCTAGGGGGGGCCCTGAAGCTTTCTTT
CSARGGPEAFF
>TRBV12-3/TRBV12-4|.|TRBJ1-1|.
TGTGCCAGCAGTTTAGGGGTTAACACTGAAGCTTTCTTT
CASSLGVNTEAFF
>TRBV7-4|.|TRBJ2-2|.
TGTGCCAGCAGCCCGACCCTAAAAAGGGAGCTGTTTTTT
CASSPTLKRELFF
>TRBV5-1|.|TRBJ1-1|.
TGCGCCAGCAGCTTGGGATGGGAAAACACTGAAGCTTTCTTT
CASSLGWENTEAFF
>TRBV11-2|.|TRBJ2-1|.
TGTGCCAGCAGCCCTGGACTACCCGGGAGCGCAAACAATGAGCAGTTCTTC
CASSPGLPGSANNEQFF
>TRBV18|.|TRBJ2-3|TRBD1
TGTGCCAGCTCACCCCGGGACAGCGCCCCAGATACGCAGTATTTT
CASSPRDSAPDTQYF
>TRBV20-1|.|TRBJ1-2|.
TGCAGTGCCCCCGGCAATGGCTACACCTTC
CSAPGNGYTF
>TRBV5-4|.|TRBJ1-2|.
TGTGCCAGCAGCTCCCGCGGGGGTTATACCTATGGCTACACCTTC
CASSSRGGYTYGYTF
>TRBV3-1/TRBV3-2|.|TRBJ2-7|.
TGTGCCAGCAGCCCTCGGGGACCCTCCTACGAGCAGTACTTC
CASSPRGPSYEQYF
>TRBV15|.|TRBJ2-2|.
TGTGCCACCAGCAAGAACACCGGGGAGCTGTTTTTT
CATSKNTGELFF
>TRBV4-2|few|TRBJ2-7|TRBD2
TGTGCCAGCAGCCAAGGCCCTAGCGGAGTTTACGAGCAGTACTTC
CASSQGPSGVYEQYF
>TRBV21-1|.|TRBJ2-3|.
TGTGCCAGCAGCAAAAATAGAGGCAGGGGGCCCCGCGATACGCAGTATTTT
CASSKNRGRGPRDTQYF